The T cell receptor beta chain described here comes from a study of blood T cells in healthy people across ages. Study-wide results and caveats: Diversity was higher, and naive CD4+ cells more numerous, in long-lived donors than in aged donors.

Next came a second PCR, run for about 7 to 12 cycles, which used a sample-barcoded 5' primer along with a J-beta primer mix. TCRdb independently ran MiXCR on the 5' RACE reads; one entry per CDR3 protein. The sample holds 650,000 to 1,000,000 distinct CDR3 sequences, around 36% seen once. To note about this clonotype: Its antigen remains unidentified.

The V end lost 5 bases, the J end lost 1 base, and 21 bases lay between the germline ends. The length of the CDR3 is 18 residues. Germline-derived CDR1 and CDR2 are SGHTA and FQGNSA. This receptor was obtained from a man aged 18 to 30 in good health. The sample consisted of blood. The rearrangement joins TRBV7-2 to TRBJ2-1; maybe TRBD1 (5 bases). The CDR3 sequence is CASSPPFGAVISYNEQFF. For the CDR3, the DNA is TGTGCCAGCAGCCCGCCCTTTGGGGCGGTGATTTCCTACAATGAGCAGTTCTTC.